The 13 T cell receptor beta chains given below trace back to one sample, sequenced in a study of Tregs in tolerant kidney transplant recipients. Only in-frame clones appear in the TCRdb table, and some are missing; sequencing was by immunoSEQ multiplex PCR. Of 35,000 to 50,000 clones listed, 95% to 96% are singletons. These TCRs' antigens remain unknown. Sequencing was performed on Tregs from blood cultured with allogeneic cells. Source of these receptors: a human donor in good health.

J is TRBJ2-1 and V is TRBV5-4; D ambiguous. Per the germline V gene, CDR1 is SGHNT and CDR2 is YYREEE (reference sequence). V lost 0 bases to trimming and J lost 3 bases, with 1 base between them. This CDR3 is built from 12 residues. DNA for the CDR3: TGTGCCAGCAGCTTGGACTACAATGAGCAGTTCTTC. Protein sequence: CASSLDYNEQFF.

This chain links TRBV6-1 with TRBJ1-2, with D perhaps matching TRBD1 (6 bases). Deletions cut 3 bases from V and 5 bases from J, with 13 bases between. The CDR3 has 14 amino acids. Germline lookup yields CDR1 MNHNS and CDR2 SASEGT. The CDR3 bases are TGTGCCAGCAGTGAGACGACAGGAGCATATGGCTACACCTTC. It codes for CASSETTGAYGYTF.

The genes are TRBV7-9 and TRBJ2-5, with 10 bases that match TRBD1. Per germline, CDR1 SEHNR and CDR2 FQNEAQ (reference sequence). This CDR3 is built from 15 residues. The junction had 2 bases not matched to a gene; V was cut back by 3 bases and J by 1 base. The CDR3 region is CASSLTGGPQETQYF. Written as DNA, the CDR3 is TGTGCCAGCAGCTTGACAGGGGGCCCCCAAGAGACCCAGTACTTC. Drawing the rest from reference TRBV7-9 and TRBJ2-5, the complete variable domain is DTGVSQNPRHKITKRGQNVTFRCDPISEHNRLYWYRQTLGQGPEFLTYFQNEAQLEKSRLLSDRFSAERPKGSFSTLEIQRTEQGDSAMYLCASSLTGGPQETQYFGPGTRLLVL.

This clone was counted a single time. The chain combines TRBV6-6 with TRBJ1-5, with 9 bases identical to TRBD1. V gave up 7 bases and J gave up 6 bases; unmatched junction bases: 10. The CDR3 has 15 residues. Germline assignment: CDR1 MNHNY and CDR2 SVGAGI (reference sequence). CDR3 sequence (DNA): TGTGCCAGCAACTACAGGGGGCGTTTGGGTCAGCCCCAGCATTTT. Translation gives CASNYRGRLGQPQHF.

The chain combines TRBV5-1 with TRBJ2-6; possibly TRBD1 or TRBD2 for D (5 bases each). The CDR3 is 15 residues long. Trimming cost V 1 base and J 10 bases, with 15 bases left between them. CDR1 is SGHRS and CDR2 is YFSETQ in the germline V gene. The CDR3 spells CASSLRGREFNVLTF. In DNA, the CDR3 is TGCGCCAGCAGCTTGCGGGGCAGGGAATTTAACGTCCTGACTTTC.

The V call is TRBV7-9, the J call TRBJ1-2; TRBD1 agrees at 9 bases. CDR1 and CDR2 (germline): SEHNR, FQNEAQ (reference sequence). J lost 2 bases, V lost 5 bases, and 9 bases had no gene match. This CDR3 has 16 residues. CDR3 sequence (DNA): TGTGCCAGCAGCACCCTCCCCACAGGGGGCAACTATGGCTACACCTTC. It is translated as CASSTLPTGGNYGYTF.

This clone was counted a few times. The rearrangement links TRBV6-1 to TRBJ2-5, with 12 bases lining up with TRBD1. The junction had 6 bases not matched to a gene; V was cut back by 2 bases and J by 5 bases. The CDR3 length is 16 residues. Germline V lookup: CDR1 MNHNS, CDR2 SASEGT. The CDR3 region has the DNA TGTGCCAGCAGTGAATCAGGGACAGGGGGCAGGGAGACCCAGTACTTC. This gives the protein CASSESGTGGRETQYF.

The chain couples TRBV7-2 to TRBJ2-5, with 7 bases fitting TRBD2. The junction had 17 bases not matched to a gene; V was cut back by 2 bases and J by 5 bases. Germline CDR1 and CDR2: SGHTA and FQGNSA. The CDR3 sequence is 18 residues long. In DNA form, the CDR3 reads TGTGCCAGCAGCTTAAAGAATCTGGTGGGAGGGAGAGGGGAGACCCAGTACTTC. Encoded protein: CASSLKNLVGGRGETQYF.

The chain recombines TRBV6-1 with TRBJ1-1; 7 positions match TRBD1. After removal of 3 bases from V and 3 bases from J, the junction contained 10 bases not matched to a gene. Germline values: CDR1 MNHNS, CDR2 SASEGT. This CDR3 spans 16 amino acids. CDR3 in DNA: TGTGCCAGCAGTGACGTACCACAGGGGATACACACTGAAGCTTTCTTT. Translating it yields CASSDVPQGIHTEAFF.

The chain couples TRBV5-1 to TRBJ2-1, with D perhaps TRBD2 (9 bases). The germline V gene encodes CDR1 SGHRS and CDR2 YFSETQ. This CDR3 has 22 amino acids. V was cut by 4 bases and J by 0 bases, with 32 bases left in between. The CDR3 nucleotides read TGCGCCAGCAGCCTATGGACAGGGAACCTACTGGCGGGAGGGGGCTCCTACAATGAGCAGTTCTTC. Its translation: CASSLWTGNLLAGGGSYNEQFF.

The J gene is TRBJ2-2, the V gene TRBV4-2; 10 nucleotides line up with TRBD2. Germline V gene data show CDR1 as LGHNA and CDR2 as YNFKEQ. J lost 1 base, V lost 1 base, and 6 bases had no gene match. The CDR3 runs 18 residues. The CDR3 loop is CASSQGVLAGRNTGELFF. CDR3 DNA sequence: TGTGCCAGCAGCCAAGGAGTACTAGCGGGGAGGAACACCGGGGAGCTGTTTTTT.

The chain joins TRBV7-9 to TRBJ2-2; D remains ambiguous. V dropped 0 bases and J dropped 7 bases, with 0 bases sitting between them. This CDR3 is 11 amino acids long. Germline CDR1 and CDR2: SEHNR and FQNEAQ (reference sequence). The CDR3 loop reads CASSLAGELFF. The DNA for the CDR3 is TGTGCCAGCAGCTTAGCCGGGGAGCTGTTTTTT.

The rearrangement links TRBV5-1 to TRBJ2-1, with 7 nucleotides matching TRBD1. V gave up 4 bases and J gave up 4 bases; unmatched junction bases: 5. The CDR3 runs to 14 residues. Germline values: CDR1 SGHRS, CDR2 YFSETQ. The CDR3 reads CASSARDSYNEQFF. CDR3 DNA sequence: TGCGCCAGCAGCGCACGGGACAGTTACAATGAGCAGTTCTTC.